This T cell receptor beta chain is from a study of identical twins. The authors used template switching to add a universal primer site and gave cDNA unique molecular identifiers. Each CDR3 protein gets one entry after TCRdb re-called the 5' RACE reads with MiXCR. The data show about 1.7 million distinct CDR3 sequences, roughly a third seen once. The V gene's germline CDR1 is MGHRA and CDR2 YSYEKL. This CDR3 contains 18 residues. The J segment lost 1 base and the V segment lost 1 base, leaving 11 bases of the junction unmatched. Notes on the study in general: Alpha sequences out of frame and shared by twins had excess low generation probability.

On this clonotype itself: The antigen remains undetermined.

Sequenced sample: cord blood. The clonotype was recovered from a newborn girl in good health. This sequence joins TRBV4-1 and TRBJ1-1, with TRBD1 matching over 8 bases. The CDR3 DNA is TGCGCCAGCAGCCAAGTCCTACGGACAGGGAGGGGGAACACTGAAGCTTTCTTT. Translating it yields CASSQVLRTGRGNTEAFF.